This section outlines one T cell receptor (beta chain) sequence together with its context. Its antigen remains unidentified. This sample is part of a study of T cell responses to AZD1222 COVID-19 vaccine. Study-wide results and caveats: AZD1222 recipients seropositive at baseline numbered only 5 or 6. The donor cohort was predominantly white British with a female majority, and clonal diversity may have been underestimated.

This table comes from immunoSEQ multiplex PCR, and its TCRdb copy is limited to in-frame clones, with some not included. This table holds about 180,000 clones, approximately 92% found once. Trimming removed 6 bases at V and 7 bases at J, with 18 bases between. The CDR3 covers 15 residues. The germline CDR1 and CDR2 sequences are KGHSH and LQKENI. The source of this sequence is an adult who received the MenACWY meningococcal vaccine as a control. The source was peripheral blood, collected 28 days after the second dose of the MenACWY control vaccine. This chain links TRBV18 with TRBJ1-4, with D perhaps matching TRBD1 (5 bases). This CDR3 is CASSPYGGKGEKLFF. The CDR3 coding sequence is TGTGCCAGCTCCCCCTACGGGGGGAAGGGTGAAAAACTGTTTTTT.